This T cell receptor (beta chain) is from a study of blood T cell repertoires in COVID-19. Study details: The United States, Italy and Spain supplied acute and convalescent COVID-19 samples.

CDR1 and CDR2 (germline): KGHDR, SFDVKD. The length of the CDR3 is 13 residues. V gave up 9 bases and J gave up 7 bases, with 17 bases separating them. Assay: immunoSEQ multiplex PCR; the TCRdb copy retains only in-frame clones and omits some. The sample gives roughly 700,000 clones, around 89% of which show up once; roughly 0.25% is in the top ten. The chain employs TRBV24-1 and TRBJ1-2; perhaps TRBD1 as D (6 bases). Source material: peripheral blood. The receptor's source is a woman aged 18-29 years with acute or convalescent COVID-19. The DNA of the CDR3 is TGTGCCACCGAGACAGGCCTTGGGGGTGGCTACACCTTC. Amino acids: CATETGLGGGYTF.